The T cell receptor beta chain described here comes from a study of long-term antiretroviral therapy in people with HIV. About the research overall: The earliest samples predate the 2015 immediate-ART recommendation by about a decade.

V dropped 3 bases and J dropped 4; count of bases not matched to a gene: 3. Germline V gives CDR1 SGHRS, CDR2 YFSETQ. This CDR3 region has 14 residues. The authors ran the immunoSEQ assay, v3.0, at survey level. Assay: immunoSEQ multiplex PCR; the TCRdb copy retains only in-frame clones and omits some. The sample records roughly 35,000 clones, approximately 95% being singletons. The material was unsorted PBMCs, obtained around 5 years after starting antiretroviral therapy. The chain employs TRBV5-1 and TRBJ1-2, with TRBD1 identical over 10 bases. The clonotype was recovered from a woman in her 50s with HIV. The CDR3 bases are TGCGCCAGCAGCTCGGACAGGGGGAGCTATGGCTACACCTTC. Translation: CASSSDRGSYGYTF.